The TCR beta chain described here comes from a study of cytotoxic CD8 clonotypes in ibrutinib-treated CLL. CDR1 is MNHNS and CDR2 is SASEGT in the germline V gene. The CDR3 spans 13 residues. TCRdb keeps only in-frame clones here, not all; method: immunoSEQ multiplex PCR. The sample has 55,000 to 80,000 clones, approximately 57% seen once; the top ten hold roughly 14%. Sample: PBMCs, taken after 12 months of ibrutinib treatment. This sequence was found in a human donor with chronic lymphocytic leukemia. The chain joins TRBV6-1 to TRBJ2-2; D gene unclear. The CDR3 loop reads CAAKQPNTGELFF. The DNA of the CDR3 is TGTGCTGCTAAACAGCCGAACACCGGGGAGCTGTTTTTT.